This record concerns one T cell receptor (beta chain) sequence. This sample is drawn from a study of T cells in Graves' hyperthyroidism and ophthalmopathy. TCR beta CDR3 regions were amplified from RNA transcripts. An initial round of RT-PCR targeting the TCR CDR3 relied on the HTBI primer set. TCRdb passed the multiplex PCR reads through MiXCR, listing each CDR3 protein once. Among roughly 700,000 distinct CDR3 sequences listed, approximately 40% were seen once. This CDR3 is 14 amino acids long. Germline-derived CDR1 and CDR2 are SQVTM and ANQGSEA. V lost 4 bases to trimming and J lost 6 bases; unmatched junction nucleotides: 7. Uncontrolled infection, other autoimmune disease, pregnancy or lactation barred patients from enrollment. The diagnoses drew upon clinical symptoms, serum thyroxine and TRAb, thyroid ultrasound and orbital computed tomography.

Sample: blood. This receptor was obtained from a woman between 35 and 50 years old with Graves' hyperthyroidism. The chain is built from TRBV29-1 and TRBJ2-1; 9 positions match TRBD2. Here the CDR3 reads CSVAWLAGPNEQFF. For the CDR3, the DNA is TGCAGCGTTGCCTGGCTAGCGGGGCCCAATGAGCAGTTCTTC.